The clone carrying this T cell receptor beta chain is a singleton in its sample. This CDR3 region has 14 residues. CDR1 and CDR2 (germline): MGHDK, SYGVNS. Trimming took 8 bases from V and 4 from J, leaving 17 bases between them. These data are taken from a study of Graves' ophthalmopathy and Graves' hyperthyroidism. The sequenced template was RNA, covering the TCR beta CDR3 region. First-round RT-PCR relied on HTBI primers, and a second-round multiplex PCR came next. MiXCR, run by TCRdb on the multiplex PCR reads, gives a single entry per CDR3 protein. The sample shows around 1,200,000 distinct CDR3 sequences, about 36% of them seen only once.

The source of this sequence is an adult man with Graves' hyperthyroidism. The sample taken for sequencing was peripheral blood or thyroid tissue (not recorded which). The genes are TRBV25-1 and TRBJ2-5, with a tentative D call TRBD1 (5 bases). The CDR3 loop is CASLDSFGVETQYF. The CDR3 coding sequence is TGTGCCAGCTTAGACAGTTTTGGCGTAGAGACCCAGTACTTC.